This TCR beta chain was recorded in a study of T-cell memory formation after mild COVID-19. Broader study findings: Among clones contracting day 15 to 85, CD4/CD8 was balanced, whereas later expanders leaned CD4+. Cross-reactive memory appears to have joined, as suggested by some responding clones showing up in pre-infection memory.

The germline gives CDR1 SGHRS, CDR2 YFSETQ. The CDR3 is 16 residues long. V was pared by 0 bases and J by 10 bases, with 20 bases between. Details on this clonotype: Its target is not known.

Using its own MiXCR run on the 5' RACE reads, TCRdb lists one record per CDR3 protein. The repertoire includes around 420,000 distinct CDR3 sequences, 20% to 25% of them detected once, and about 10% sits in the top ten. Material for sequencing was PBMCs or a T cell subset sorted from them (not recorded which). The rearrangement joins TRBV5-1 to TRBJ2-1, with D perhaps given as TRBD1 or TRBD2 (6 bases each). The sequence derives from an adult woman who had mild COVID-19 (a few samples of this study predate the infection). Cell type and time point are not known. CDR3 sequence reads: CASSLEGGQGWLEQFF. In nucleotides, the CDR3 is TGCGCCAGCAGCTTGGAAGGAGGGCAGGGGTGGTTAGAGCAGTTCTTC.